This T cell receptor beta chain was identified during a study of blood T cell repertoires in COVID-19. For the study at large: Specimens from acute and convalescent COVID-19 originated in the United States, Italy and Spain.

The CDR3 consists of 14 residues. Germline V gene sequence: CDR1 SGDLS, CDR2 YYNGEE. Trimming removed 3 bases from V and 8 bases from J, with 17 bases in between. TCRdb keeps only in-frame clones here, not all; method: immunoSEQ multiplex PCR. The sample records more than 55,000 clones, about 86% being singletons. This receptor was taken from a man in his 60s with acute or convalescent COVID-19. The rearrangement links TRBV9 to TRBJ1-2; D unresolved. Sequenced input: peripheral blood. This chain's CDR3 is CASSAVVGPLGYTF. CDR3 DNA: TGTGCCAGCAGCGCCGTGGTGGGCCCGCTGGGCTACACCTTC.